This T cell receptor (beta chain) was captured by sequencing in a study of T cell changes during pregnancy in multiple sclerosis. This table comes from immunoSEQ multiplex PCR, and its TCRdb copy is limited to in-frame clones, with some not included. The table shows approximately 30,000 clones, with around 90% occurring only once. CDR1 and CDR2 from the germline V gene are SGHTA and FQGNSA. The ends lost 3 bases at V and 7 bases at J; junction bases unmatched: 10. CDR3 size: 17 residues. V gene TRBV7-2 combines with J gene TRBJ2-2; TRBD1 matches at 11 bases. Sample: CD4+ T cells from peripheral blood mononuclear cells, taken in the first trimester of pregnancy. The receptor comes from a female donor in good health, enrolled as a control in a pregnancy study. The CDR3 is CASSFRFGQGAFGELFF. DNA for the CDR3: TGTGCCAGCAGCTTCCGGTTCGGACAGGGGGCGTTCGGGGAGCTGTTTTTT.